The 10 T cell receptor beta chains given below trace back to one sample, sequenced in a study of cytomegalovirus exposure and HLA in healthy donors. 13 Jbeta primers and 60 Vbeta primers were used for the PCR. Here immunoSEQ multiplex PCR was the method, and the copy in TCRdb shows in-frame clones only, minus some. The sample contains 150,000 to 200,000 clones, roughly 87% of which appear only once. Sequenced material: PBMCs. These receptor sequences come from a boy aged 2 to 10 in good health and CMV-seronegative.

Here the CDR3 DNA reads TGTGCCAGCAGTGATTTCGGGACTAGTAACACCGGGGAGCTGTTTTTT. Protein product: CASSDFGTSNTGELFF. The rearrangement joins TRBV2 to TRBJ2-2, with 8 bases fitting TRBD2. The J segment lost 2 bases and the V segment lost 3 bases, leaving 5 bases of the junction unmatched. This CDR3 has 16 amino acids. Germline CDR1 is SNHLY and CDR2 is FYNNEI. Based on the CDR3 plus reference TRBV2 and TRBJ2-2, the full variable domain is EPEVTQTPSHQVTQMGQEVILRCVPISNHLYFYWYRQILGQKVEFLVSFYNNEISEKSEIFDDQFSVERPDGSNFTLKIRSTKLEDSAMYFCASSDFGTSNTGELFFGEGSRLTVL.

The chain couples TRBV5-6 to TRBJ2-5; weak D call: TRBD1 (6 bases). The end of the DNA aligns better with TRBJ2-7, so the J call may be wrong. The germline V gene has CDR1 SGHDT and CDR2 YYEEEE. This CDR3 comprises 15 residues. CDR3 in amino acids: CASSPGHFASYEQYF. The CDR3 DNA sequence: TGTGCCAGCAGCCCGGGACATTTCGCTTCCTACGAGCAGTACTTC.

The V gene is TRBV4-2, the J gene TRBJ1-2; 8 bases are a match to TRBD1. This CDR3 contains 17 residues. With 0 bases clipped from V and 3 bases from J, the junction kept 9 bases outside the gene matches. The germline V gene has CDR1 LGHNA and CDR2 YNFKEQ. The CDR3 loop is CASSQEGTGGPYYGYTF. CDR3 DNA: TGTGCCAGCAGCCAAGAAGGGACAGGTGGACCCTACTATGGCTACACCTTC.

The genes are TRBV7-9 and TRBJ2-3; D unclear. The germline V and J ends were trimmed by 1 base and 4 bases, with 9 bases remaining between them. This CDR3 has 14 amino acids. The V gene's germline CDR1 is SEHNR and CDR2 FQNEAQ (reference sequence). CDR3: CASSLVAPADTQYF. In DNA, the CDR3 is TGTGCCAGCAGCTTAGTTGCCCCGGCAGATACGCAGTATTTT.

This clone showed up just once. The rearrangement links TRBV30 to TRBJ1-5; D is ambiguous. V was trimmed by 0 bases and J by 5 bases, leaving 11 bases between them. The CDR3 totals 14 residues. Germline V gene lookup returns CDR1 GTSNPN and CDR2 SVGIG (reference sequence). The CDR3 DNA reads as TGTGCCTGGAGTGTACTTGGAGAATATCAGCCCCAGCATTTT. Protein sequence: CAWSVLGEYQPQHF.

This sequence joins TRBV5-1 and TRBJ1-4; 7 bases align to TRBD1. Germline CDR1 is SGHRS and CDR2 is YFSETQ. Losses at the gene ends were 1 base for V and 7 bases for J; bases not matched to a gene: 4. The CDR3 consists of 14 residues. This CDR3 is CASSLTGVGEKLFF. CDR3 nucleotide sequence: TGCGCCAGCAGCTTGACAGGGGTGGGTGAAAAACTGTTTTTT.

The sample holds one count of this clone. CDR3 amino acids: CASSMDTSSGNTIYF. The CDR3 DNA is TGTGCCAGTAGTATGGACACGAGCTCTGGAAACACCATATATTTT. The V and J genes are TRBV19 and TRBJ1-3, with a tentative D call TRBD1 (5 bases). CDR3 length: 15 residues. CDR1 and CDR2 from the germline V gene are LNHDA and SQIVND (reference sequence). V dropped 3 bases and J dropped 0 bases, with 9 bases sitting between them.

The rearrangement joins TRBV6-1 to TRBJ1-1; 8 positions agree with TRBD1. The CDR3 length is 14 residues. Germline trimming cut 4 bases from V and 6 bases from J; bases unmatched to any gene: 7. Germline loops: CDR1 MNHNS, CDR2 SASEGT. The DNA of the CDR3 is TGTGCCAGCAGTGTAAGGACACAGGGGGCTGAAGCTTTCTTT. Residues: CASSVRTQGAEAFF.

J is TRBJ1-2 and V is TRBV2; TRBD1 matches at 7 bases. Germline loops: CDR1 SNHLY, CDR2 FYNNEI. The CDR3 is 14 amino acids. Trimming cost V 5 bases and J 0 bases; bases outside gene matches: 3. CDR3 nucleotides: TGTGCCAGCAGTCCGCAGGGGGCTAACTATGGCTACACCTTC. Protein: CASSPQGANYGYTF.

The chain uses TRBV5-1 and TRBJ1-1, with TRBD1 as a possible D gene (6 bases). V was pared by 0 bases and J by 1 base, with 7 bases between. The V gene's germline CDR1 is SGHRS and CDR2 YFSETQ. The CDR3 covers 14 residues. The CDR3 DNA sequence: TGCGCCAGCAGCTTGGTGACAGGGAACACTGAAGCTTTCTTT. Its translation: CASSLVTGNTEAFF.